The clone carrying this T cell receptor beta chain was picked up many times. Its antigen is as yet unknown. This entry is derived from a study of breast tumors, draining lymph nodes, adjacent tissues. V was cut by 1 base and J by 7 bases, with 17 bases left in between. The CDR3 spans 16 residues. CDR1 and CDR2 from the germline V gene are SGHTA and FQGTGA. The study, taken as a whole, reports: Findings are consistent with lymph node origin and intratumoral expansion of most tumor T cells. Data only fit, rather than demonstrated, lymph node origin of most tumor T cells. Tumor repertoires ranked between lymph nodes and nontumor tissue in diversity, with V and J gene preferences.

Axillary draining lymph nodes of breast cancer patients supplied the node samples. TCRdb used MiXCR to reprocess the multiplex PCR reads, holding one entry per CDR3 protein. The sample holds about 220,000 distinct CDR3 sequences; roughly a third are singletons and the top ten take 3.6%. Sequenced material: axillary lymph node tissue. This sequence joins TRBV7-3 and TRBJ2-1, with D perhaps being TRBD1 or TRBD2 (7 bases each). This clonotype originated in a female donor with breast cancer. Some clones in this sample may be carry-over from other donors' samples. DNA for the CDR3: TGTGCCAGCAGCTTAATTGGGGGGGCAGGGGGAAATGAGCAGTTCTTC. This encodes CASSLIGGAGGNEQFF. Full variable domain (remainder filled in from reference TRBV7-3 and TRBJ2-1): GAGVSQTPSNKVTEKGKYVELRCDPISGHTALYWYRQSLGQGPEFLIYFQGTGAADDSGLPNDRFFAVRPEGSVSTLKIQRTERGDSAVYLCASSLIGGAGGNEQFFGPGTRLTVL.